These 29 T cell receptor beta chains share one sample of origin, sequenced in a study of T-cell reconstitution after alpha-beta-depleted transplantation in children. Unique molecular identifiers were used in preparing the TCRbeta library. From the PCR reads, TCRdb called clonotypes with MiXCR, one entry per CDR3 protein. Found here are 600,000 or so distinct CDR3 sequences, 23% of them singletons; the top ten hold 14%. The specimen comprised PBMCs, mostly from graft donor cells, sampled 360 days after TCRalphabeta/CD19-depleted stem cell transplant. These receptors all come from a boy in the first two years of life who had a stem cell transplant for acute myeloid leukemia, so the T cells may come from the graft donor.

This clonotype was counted ten times or more. The genes are TRBV11-3 and TRBJ1-2; D not resolved. This CDR3 region has 13 residues. Trimming shortened V by 6 bases and J by 2 bases, and 10 bases separated the two germline ends. Germline V CDR1 and CDR2: SGHNT, YENEEA. The CDR3 is CASSPGVNYGYTF. CDR3 coding DNA: TGTGCCAGCAGTCCCGGGGTAAACTATGGCTACACCTTC.

This clonotype occurred a few times. The genes are TRBV7-9 and TRBJ1-2; a possible D gene is TRBD1 (5 bases). Germline V gene data show CDR1 as SEHNR and CDR2 as FQNEAQ (reference sequence). The CDR3 has 16 residues. V was pared by 4 bases and J by 3 bases, with 18 bases between. CDR3 coding DNA: TGTGCCAGCAGCTCGCCGGGGCCTAAGAATTACTATGGCTACACCTTC. Translating gives CASSSPGPKNYYGYTF.

CDR3 nucleotides: TGTGCCAGCAGTCCGGAACAGGGTTGGCGATTGGATACGCAGTATTTT. Its translation is CASSPEQGWRLDTQYF. The V call is TRBV12-3 or TRBV12-4, the J call TRBJ2-3; D might be TRBD1 (6 bases). This CDR3 is 16 amino acids long. V was trimmed by 5 bases and J by 6 bases, leaving 21 bases between them.

The rearrangement uses TRBV24-1 and TRBJ2-7; D call uncertain. Trimming shortened V by 0 bases and J by 7 bases, and 9 bases separated the two germline ends. Germline V gene data show CDR1 as KGHDR and CDR2 as SFDVKD. The CDR3 is 13 residues long. The CDR3: CATSDLRAREQYF. In nucleotides, the CDR3 is TGTGCCACCAGTGATTTGCGGGCAAGGGAGCAGTACTTC.

The rearrangement joins TRBV20-1 to TRBJ2-1; the match to TRBD1 covers 8 bases. CDR3 size: 14 residues. Germline trimming cut 6 bases from V and 1 base from J; bases unmatched to any gene: 5. Germline V gene sequence: CDR1 DFQATT, CDR2 SNEGSKA (reference sequence). CDR3 loop: CSASWTGSYNEQFF. CDR3 nucleotides: TGCAGTGCCAGTTGGACAGGGTCCTACAATGAGCAGTTCTTC.

This clonotype came up many times. This chain links TRBV12-3 or TRBV12-4 with TRBJ2-7; no reliable D call. Trimming left V 3 bases short and J 4 bases short, with 16 bases between. The CDR3 has 15 amino acids. The CDR3 spells CASSFGLSLKYEQYF. The CDR3 DNA is TGTGCCAGCAGTTTTGGGCTCTCGCTTAAGTACGAGCAGTACTTC.

There are a few counts of this clonotype. The rearrangement uses TRBV6-5 and TRBJ2-1; unclear D gene. CDR3 length: 18 amino acids. Germline-derived CDR1 and CDR2 are MNHEY and SVGAGI. V was shortened by 2 bases and J by 3 bases, with 20 bases between the two germline ends. The CDR3 loop reads CASSYAADNLLGYNEQFF. In nucleotides, the CDR3 is TGTGCCAGCAGTTACGCGGCGGATAACCTTCTAGGCTACAATGAGCAGTTCTTC.

The genes are TRBV5-6 and TRBJ1-2; no clear D gene. Germline V CDR1 and CDR2: SGHDT, YYEEEE. The CDR3 has 14 residues. Trimming removed 5 bases at V and 4 bases at J, with 15 bases between. The CDR3 DNA reads TGTGCCAGCAGACCCACGGGCGGATCCTATGGCTACACCTTC. Amino acids: CASRPTGGSYGYTF. The full variable domain, completed using reference TRBV5-6 and TRBJ1-2, is DAGVTQSPTHLIKTRGQQVTLRCSPKSGHDTVSWYQQALGQGPQFIFQYYEEEERQRGNFPDRFSGHQFPNYSSELNVNALLLGDSALYLCASRPTGGSYGYTFGSGTRLTVV.

The chain carries TRBV12-3 or TRBV12-4 and TRBJ2-4; D gene uncertain. The CDR3 totals 12 residues. The V gene lost 6 bases and the J gene lost 3 bases, with 6 bases spanning the gap. CDR3 protein: CASRAVKNIQYF. CDR3 sequence (DNA): TGTGCCAGCAGGGCAGTCAAAAACATTCAGTACTTC.

The CDR3 DNA is TGTGCCAGCACCGTAGCGGGGCGCACCGGGGAGCTGTTTTTT. Translation: CASTVAGRTGELFF. The rearrangement uses TRBV7-2 and TRBJ2-2; 8 nucleotides align to TRBD2. This CDR3 is built from 14 residues. Germline-derived CDR1 and CDR2 are SGHTA and FQGNSA. J gave up 4 bases and V 7 bases, and 5 bases lay outside the gene matches.

CDR3 nucleotides: TGTGCCAGCAGCCAAGTGGTCCGGACTGGGGCCAACGTCCTGACTTTC. Residues: CASSQVVRTGANVLTF. The V call is TRBV14, the J call TRBJ2-6; D ambiguous. The germline V gene encodes CDR1 SGHDN and CDR2 FVKESK. This CDR3 has 16 amino acids. The V end was cut by 1 base, the J end by 2 bases, with 9 bases between.

This clonotype was counted a few times. J is TRBJ2-1 and V is TRBV6-5; D gene uncertain. Deletions cut 5 bases from V and 5 bases from J, with 16 bases between. Germline CDR1 is MNHEY and CDR2 is SVGAGI. There are 15 residues in the CDR3. CDR3 residues: CASSPADGWNNEQFF. As DNA, the CDR3 is TGTGCCAGCAGTCCCGCAGATGGCTGGAACAATGAGCAGTTCTTC.

This clonotype was observed a few times. The rearrangement links TRBV12-3 or TRBV12-4 to TRBJ1-5; the D is unclear. The CDR3 consists of 15 residues. V shed 1 base and J shed 6 bases, with 13 bases lying between them. The CDR3 reads CASSLEAPWGQPQHF. CDR3 DNA: TGTGCCAGCAGTTTAGAGGCACCCTGGGGTCAGCCCCAGCATTTT.

There are a few counts of this clonotype. The chain carries TRBV12-3 or TRBV12-4 and TRBJ2-3, with D possibly matching TRBD2 (7 bases). The CDR3 contains 19 residues. V was shortened by 7 bases and J by 0 bases, with 26 bases between the two germline ends. The CDR3, as DNA: TGTGCCAGCAAAAGGGATCGGGGGCTAAGCGGGGCTAGCACAGATACGCAGTATTTT. Protein sequence: CASKRDRGLSGASTDTQYF.

V is TRBV6-1 and J is TRBJ2-2; TRBD2 agrees at 11 bases. Germline CDR1 MNHNS, CDR2 SASEGT. This CDR3 is 17 amino acids long. V shed 4 bases and J 6 bases; nucleotides not matched to a gene: 10. The CDR3 spells CASSVSGGALKAGELFF. For the CDR3, the DNA is TGTGCCAGCAGTGTTAGCGGGGGGGCGTTAAAGGCCGGGGAGCTGTTTTTT.

This clonotype has at least ten counts. The chain has TRBV5-5 and TRBJ2-1, with TRBD1 matching over 9 bases. Germline V gene data show CDR1 as SGHKS and CDR2 as YYEKEE (reference sequence). The CDR3 consists of 13 residues. V gave up 9 bases and J gave up 4 bases; unmatched junction bases: 5. This CDR3 reads CATRGTGYNEQFF. CDR3 DNA sequence: TGTGCCACGAGGGGGACAGGGTACAATGAGCAGTTCTTC. Full variable domain (outside the CDR3, taken from reference TRBV5-5 and TRBJ2-1): DAGVTQSPTHLIKTRGQQVTLRCSPISGHKSVSWYQQVLGQGPQFIFQYYEKEERGRGNFPDRFSARQFPNYSSELNVNALLLGDSALYLCATRGTGYNEQFFGPGTRLTVL.

This chain uses TRBV12-3 or TRBV12-4 with TRBJ2-5; weak D call: TRBD2 (5 bases). This CDR3 is 16 amino acids long. With 3 bases removed from V and 2 bases from J, the gap between germline ends came to 16 bases. CDR3: CASSFYARRSQETQYF. In DNA form, the CDR3 reads TGTGCCAGCAGTTTTTATGCGCGGAGGTCACAAGAGACCCAGTACTTC.

This clonotype came up many times. CDR3 residues: CAISDPNWGNQPQHF. In nucleotides, the CDR3 is TGTGCCATCAGTGACCCTAATTGGGGCAATCAGCCCCAGCATTTT. J is TRBJ1-5 and V is TRBV10-3; D remains unclear. The ends were cut back, 3 bases at V and 2 bases at J, with 11 bases in the middle. Germline CDR1 ENHRY, CDR2 SYGVKD. CDR3 size: 15 residues.

This clonotype was detected ten times or more. In DNA, the CDR3 is TGTGCCAGCAGCCAAGAAGGGATAGTTCCGGGCGAGCAGTACTTC. Its translation: CASSQEGIVPGEQYF. The rearrangement links TRBV3-1 to TRBJ2-7, with unresolved D. The CDR3 sequence is 15 residues long. V gave up 0 bases and J gave up 6 bases, with 15 bases separating them. Germline CDR1 and CDR2: LGHDT and YNNKEL (reference sequence).

A few counts support this clonotype. This chain uses TRBV20-1 with TRBJ2-7; possibly TRBD2 for D (5 bases). This CDR3 spans 15 amino acids. Germline values: CDR1 DFQATT, CDR2 SNEGSKA (reference sequence). Trimming removed 3 bases at V and 4 bases at J, with 19 bases between. CDR3 region: CSASPDFSTSYEQYV. DNA for the CDR3: TGCAGTGCTAGTCCGGACTTCTCAACCAGTTACGAGCAGTACGTC.

This clonotype was recorded a few times. This chain connects TRBV6-5 to TRBJ2-1, with TRBD2 matching over 8 bases. This CDR3 is 15 amino acids long. Germline assignment: CDR1 MNHEY and CDR2 SVGAGI. Trimming cost V 4 bases and J 6 bases; bases outside gene matches: 8. DNA of the CDR3: TGTGCCAGCAGTTTGGGGGGACTAGGTAGCAATGAGCAGTTCTTC. It yields the protein CASSLGGLGSNEQFF.

The chain links TRBV6-7 to TRBJ2-7; possibly TRBD1 for D (6 bases). TRBV6-7 is annotated as an ORF whose role is uncertain. V was cut by 0 bases and J by 0 bases, with 21 bases left in between. There are 19 residues in the CDR3. The CDR3 nucleotides read TGTGCCAGCAGTTACTCTAAAGGACAGCGAGGACCAAGCTCCTACGAGCAGTACTTC. It translates to CASSYSKGQRGPSSYEQYF.

In its sample, this clonotype was seen a few times. The gene calls are TRBV25-1 and TRBJ2-7; TRBD1 aligns across 10 bases. The CDR3 contains 13 residues. Germline CDR1 MGHDK, CDR2 SYGVNS. With V trimmed by 5 bases and J by 5 bases, 3 bases remained unmatched. The CDR3 bases are TGTGCCAGCAGTCGCGGGACAGGGGACGAGCAGTACTTC. Translation: CASSRGTGDEQYF.

This rearrangement joins TRBV6-1 to TRBJ2-7; D is ambiguous. The CDR3 is made up of 13 amino acids. Trimming removed 6 bases from V and 1 base from J, with 10 bases in between. Germline CDR1 and CDR2: MNHNS and SASEGT. CDR3 protein: CASSQANSYEQYF. The CDR3 nucleotides read TGTGCCAGCAGCCAAGCCAATTCCTACGAGCAGTACTTC.

This clonotype came up a few times. V usage is TRBV15 and J usage is TRBJ2-2; 8 bases line up with TRBD2. The V and J ends lost 0 bases and 3 bases, in that order; junction bases with no gene match: 6. Germline CDR1 reads LNHNV; CDR2 reads YYDKDF (reference sequence). The CDR3 contains 17 residues. The CDR3 bases are TGTGCCACCAGCAGAGATCCCGGACTAGCTTACACCGGGGAGCTGTTTTTT. Amino acid sequence: CATSRDPGLAYTGELFF.

This clonotype was counted between two and nine times. A read error is possible here, since a much larger clone lies one base away. The V gene is TRBV6-1, the J gene TRBJ2-7, with 10 bases lining up with TRBD1. The CDR3 is 13 residues long. V was clipped by 3 bases and J by 11 bases; unmatched bases: 7. Germline values: CDR1 MNHNS, CDR2 SASEGT. In DNA, the CDR3 is TGTGCCAGCAGTGATGGACAGGGGGATCAAAAGTACTTC. Translation gives CASSDGQGDQKYF.

The V call is TRBV20-1, the J call TRBJ2-7; D assignment may be TRBD1 or TRBD2 (7 bases each). Germline V gene lookup returns CDR1 DFQATT and CDR2 SNEGSKA (reference sequence). Trimming stripped 5 bases from V and 4 bases from J, with 18 bases between. The CDR3 runs to 14 residues. The CDR3, as DNA: TGCAGTGCTCGACGACAGGGACTAATTTACGAGCAGTACGTC. Residues: CSARRQGLIYEQYV.

This clonotype came up a few times. V and J are TRBV12-3 or TRBV12-4 and TRBJ2-1; 8 positions agree with TRBD1. The CDR3 is 16 amino acids. V lost 6 bases, J lost 3 bases, and 10 bases stayed unmatched. In DNA form, the CDR3 reads TGTGCCAGCAGACCCCCCAGGGGGCCAGACTACAATGAGCAGTTCTTC. Translated, it gives CASRPPRGPDYNEQFF.

The rearrangement links TRBV28 to TRBJ2-1; 11 bases map to TRBD2. The CDR3 consists of 16 residues. CDR1 is MDHEN and CDR2 is SYDVKM in the germline V gene. V lost 5 bases, J lost 6 bases, and 9 bases stayed unmatched. The CDR3 coding sequence is TGTGCCAGCAGTCCCTCGACTAGCGGGGTGAGCAATGAGCAGTTCTTC. It specifies CASSPSTSGVSNEQFF.